This T cell receptor (beta chain) was obtained from a study of graft-versus-host responses after intestinal transplantation (dated by TCRdb to the early 2020s). With regard to the full study: The transplants that recipients received were multivisceral, liver-intestinal, or isolated intestinal. A peak of at least 4% donor T cells among recipient peripheral blood mononuclear cells was the definition used for donor T cell macrochimerism. All recipients received anti-thymocyte globulin induction followed by maintenance tacrolimus and steroids for approximately 3 years. Samples from a few later patients were sequenced in-house on an Illumina MiSeq with MiXCR processing rather than by the commercial service. Alloreactive clones were identified by sequencing pre-transplant mixed lymphocyte reaction products and comparing them with unstimulated pre-transplant donor and recipient T cells. After intestinal transplantation, graft-versus-host and host-versus-graft alloreactive T cell clones were followed in the graft, circulation and bone marrow using bulk TCR-beta CDR3 sequencing. The cohort enrolled about two dozen intestinal transplant recipients including one retransplant, and 3 patients lacking pretransplant specimens were excluded.

The time point label here, explained by the study, means: cells obtained before transplantation from donor or recipient. CD3+CD4+ and CD3+CD8+ populations were FACS-sorted from unstimulated pre-transplant donor and recipient cells taken from spleen or lymph nodes. Looking up the germline V gene (reference sequence) yields CDR1 SEHNR and CDR2 FQNEAQ. The junction carries 7 bases between V and J, which are trimmed by 0 bases and 4 bases respectively. Spanning cysteine to phenylalanine, the CDR3 consists of 14 amino acids. This entry keeps only the CDR3 DNA: 42 bases, framed from base 1. Library preparation used the immunoSEQ multiplex PCR assay. For most patients, genomic DNA was isolated with the Qiagen DNeasy Blood and Tissue Kit and shipped frozen to Adaptive Biotechnologies for TCR sequencing. For most patients, high-throughput TCR-beta CDR3 sequencing of genomic DNA was performed by Adaptive Biotechnologies. The authors' analysis ran thus. Adaptive's ImmunoSEQ software was the source of the TCR sequencing data for about 17 patients, while a few other patients were processed with MiXCR and VDJtools. CD4 versus CD8 sorting errors were corrected by removing sequences found in both subsets at a frequency ratio below 5:1. Because the origin of CDR3 nucleotide sequences shared between donor and recipient could not be assigned, those sequences were removed. At least 2-fold expansion over unstimulated cells and a minimum CFSE-low frequency of 0.002% (template counts) or 0.001% (read counts) were required for clones to be classified as alloreactive. A clone was considered mappable if detected in the sequenced pre-transplant spleen, lymph node, or MLR CFSE-low populations of the donor or recipient. The cumulative frequency of alloreactive clones was calculated as a percentage of all sequences, weighted by copy number. TCRdb obtained this table from immuneACCESS and retained in-frame rearrangements with V and J assigned. These tables miss some clones; where compared with another copy, unresolved V genes account for less than half of the shortfall, and the remainder is unexplained. V and J calls plus clone size are reproduced from that table; the DNA served to infer D and trimming. This sample comprises approximately 100,000 clones, roughly 90% of them detected only once. The ten largest clones add up to nearly 0.11% of the sample.

Overall results and qualifications from the work: The relatively low number and heterogeneity of intestinal transplant patients limited the conclusions. GvH clones turned up in recipient bone marrow, with some appearing earlier in ileal mucosa or blood, a pattern consistent with an intestinal mucosal origin. High GvH to HvG T cell clonal ratios were observed in the allografts of patients with donor T cell macrochimerism. Peak levels of circulating GvH clones were associated with declines in HvG clones early after transplant.

On this clone: The antigen it binds to is not known. Nothing much larger sits one base from this clone, and base qualities are not available.

This TCR came from a human donor who received an intestinal transplant. The sequence is built from TRBV7-9 and TRBJ1-5; a confident D gene designation cannot be given. Here the sequenced sample was unstimulated CD4+ T cells sorted from spleen or lymph node cells, taken before intestinal transplant. The CDR3 is CASSLAGRNQPQHF. The DNA sequence reads TGTGCCAGCAGCTTAGCGGGGAGGAATCAGCCCCAGCATTTT. The reference TRBV7-9 and TRBJ1-5 proteins fill in what lies around the CDR3, so the full variable domain reads DTGVSQNPRHKITKRGQNVTFRCDPISEHNRLYWYRQTLGQGPEFLTYFQNEAQLEKSRLLSDRFSAERPKGSFSTLEIQRTEQGDSAMYLCASSLAGRNQPQHFGDGTRLSIL.